This T cell receptor (beta chain) is from a study of human T cells and chemical hapten exposure. MiXCR was run by TCRdb on the RACE reads, yielding one entry per CDR3 protein. Of 250,000 or so distinct CDR3 sequences in the sample, over 7.5% were seen once. This clonotype was observed a few times. Germline CDR1 MNHEY, CDR2 SVGEGT. V dropped 4 bases and J dropped 4; count of bases not matched to a gene: 1. This CDR3 is 14 amino acids long. Time point defined: pre-sensitization, week 0. Treatment indicated: therapeutic diphenylcyclopropenone sensitization with weekly scalp DPC. The rearrangement links TRBV6-2 or TRBV6-3 to TRBJ2-1; 10 bases match TRBD1. The origin of this receptor is a man between 18 and 35 years old with alopecia areata. Some clones in this sample may be carry-over from other donors' samples. The source material was whole blood, sampled in connection with sensitization to the hapten diphenylcyclopropenone (DPC). The CDR3 DNA follows: TGTGCCAGCAGTTGGGACAGGGGATACAATGAGCAGTTCTTC. Amino acid sequence: CASSWDRGYNEQFF.